A single sample gave rise to the 12 T cell receptor beta chains below, sequenced in a study of long-term antiretroviral therapy in people with HIV. Assay version v3.0 of immunoSEQ was used, and it was run at survey level. Libraries were prepared by immunoSEQ multiplex PCR; TCRdb keeps only in-frame clonotypes and omits some of them. The sample records about 14,000 clones, around 84% being singletons. The sample consisted of unsorted PBMCs, taken 0.4 years after starting antiretroviral therapy. The receptors stem from a man aged 25-45 years with HIV.

V gene TRBV19 combines with J gene TRBJ2-3; 13 bases align to TRBD2. The CDR3 spans 16 residues. Germline V gives CDR1 LNHDA, CDR2 SQIVND (reference sequence). Germline trimming cut 4 bases from V and 4 bases from J; bases unmatched to any gene: 5. The DNA for the CDR3 is TGTGCCAGTAGTACGGGGACTAGCGGGGTGGCAGATACGCAGTATTTT. As protein: CASSTGTSGVADTQYF.

This chain links TRBV11-1 with TRBJ1-5; 11 bases map to TRBD1. The CDR3 sequence is 14 residues long. CDR1 SGHAT and CDR2 FQDESV come from the germline V gene (reference sequence). After removal of 5 bases from V and 6 bases from J, the junction contained 3 bases not matched to a gene. CDR3 amino acids: CASSPGTGGQPQHF. CDR3 nucleotides: TGTGCCAGCAGCCCAGGGACAGGGGGTCAGCCCCAGCATTTT.

V gene TRBV28 combines with J gene TRBJ1-5, with 7 bases aligning to TRBD1. CDR3 length equals 14 residues. The V and J ends lost 5 bases and 6 bases, in that order; junction bases with no gene match: 7. Germline lookup yields CDR1 MDHEN and CDR2 SYDVKM. The CDR3 loop is CASSQTGTRQPQHF. The DNA of the CDR3 is TGTGCCAGCAGTCAGACAGGGACTCGTCAGCCCCAGCATTTT. The variable domain in full, completed from reference TRBV28 and TRBJ1-5, reads DVKVTQSSRYLVKRTGEKVFLECVQDMDHENMFWYRQDPGLGLRLIYFSYDVKMKEKGDIPEGYSVSREKKERFSLILESASTNQTSMYLCASSQTGTRQPQHFGDGTRLSIL.

This rearrangement joins TRBV7-9 to TRBJ1-1; D unresolved. This CDR3 has 15 amino acids. The V gene's germline CDR1 is SEHNR and CDR2 FQNEAQ (reference sequence). The V end was cut by 7 bases, the J end by 0 bases, with 15 bases between. The CDR3 coding sequence is TGTGCCAGCAAAGGGCAGGACCCAATGAACACTGAAGCTTTCTTT. Translated: CASKGQDPMNTEAFF.

A single count supports this clone. CDR3 residues: CASSQEFSLGTYEQYF. The CDR3 DNA reads TGCGCCAGCAGCCAAGAGTTCAGCCTAGGAACCTACGAGCAGTACTTC. The chain recombines TRBV4-3 with TRBJ2-7; D gene uncertain. This CDR3 region has 16 residues. The V end lost 0 bases, the J end lost 2 bases, and 14 bases lay between the germline ends. Germline-derived CDR1 and CDR2 are LGHNA and YSLEER.

The rearrangement links TRBV5-8 to TRBJ2-7; possible D gene TRBD1, 6 bases. Per the germline V gene, CDR1 is SGHTS and CDR2 is YDEGEE. V was clipped by 3 bases and J by 5 bases, with 15 bases between them. CDR3 length: 14 residues. CDR3 amino acids: CASSSNRVPHEQYF. The CDR3 bases are TGTGCCAGCAGCTCGAACAGGGTTCCCCACGAGCAGTACTTC.

J is TRBJ1-1 and V is TRBV4-2; 10 bases match TRBD1. The germline V gene encodes CDR1 LGHNA and CDR2 YNFKEQ. The CDR3 consists of 14 residues. The junction had 1 base not matched to a gene; V was cut back by 2 bases and J by 4 bases. The CDR3 reads CASSQWTGGTEAFF. CDR3 DNA sequence: TGTGCCAGCAGCCAATGGACAGGGGGCACTGAAGCTTTCTTT.

The V call is TRBV2, the J call TRBJ2-5; 9 nucleotides line up with TRBD2. Germline V gives CDR1 SNHLY, CDR2 FYNNEI. Trimming removed 0 bases from V and 5 bases from J; junction bases left unmatched: 22. The CDR3 extends over 21 amino acids. CDR3 nucleotide sequence: TGTGCCAGCAGTGAAGCAAATCGGTGGCTAGCGGGGACCAGGGCACCCGAGACCCAGTACTTC. Amino acid sequence: CASSEANRWLAGTRAPETQYF.

The chain combines TRBV5-1 with TRBJ2-3, with 15 bases that match TRBD2. The germline gives CDR1 SGHRS, CDR2 YFSETQ. The CDR3 is 17 residues long. The V gene end was trimmed by 3 bases and the J gene end by 3 bases; junction bases not matched to a gene: 5. The CDR3 DNA sequence: TGCGCCAGCAGCTCGGGACTAGCGGGAGGATTAACAGATACGCAGTATTTT. Amino acids: CASSSGLAGGLTDTQYF.

The gene calls are TRBV7-9 and TRBJ2-3; 7 nucleotides match TRBD2. The V segment lost 3 bases and the J segment 0 bases; nucleotides outside the gene matches: 3. CDR3 size: 15 residues. CDR1 SEHNR and CDR2 FQNEAQ come from the germline V gene (reference sequence). DNA of the CDR3: TGTGCCAGCAGCTTGACTAGCACTAGCACAGATACGCAGTATTTT. Translating gives CASSLTSTSTDTQYF.

A few counts support this clone. J is TRBJ2-1 and V is TRBV5-1, with TRBD2 identical over 8 bases. The CDR3 loop spans 15 amino acids. Germline CDR1 reads SGHRS; CDR2 reads YFSETQ. V dropped 4 bases and J dropped 5; count of bases not matched to a gene: 8. DNA for the CDR3: TGCGCCAGCAGCGCTAGGGGCGGGGGGCACAATGAGCAGTTCTTC. It specifies CASSARGGGHNEQFF.

The CDR3 sequence: CAWSPADRVNTGELFF. Here the CDR3 DNA reads TGTGCCTGGAGCCCGGCGGACAGGGTGAACACCGGGGAGCTGTTTTTT. This sequence joins TRBV30 and TRBJ2-2; 8 positions match TRBD1. Germline V gene sequence: CDR1 GTSNPN, CDR2 SVGIG (reference sequence). The junction had 7 bases not matched to a gene; V was cut back by 3 bases and J by 1 base. This CDR3 is 16 amino acids long.